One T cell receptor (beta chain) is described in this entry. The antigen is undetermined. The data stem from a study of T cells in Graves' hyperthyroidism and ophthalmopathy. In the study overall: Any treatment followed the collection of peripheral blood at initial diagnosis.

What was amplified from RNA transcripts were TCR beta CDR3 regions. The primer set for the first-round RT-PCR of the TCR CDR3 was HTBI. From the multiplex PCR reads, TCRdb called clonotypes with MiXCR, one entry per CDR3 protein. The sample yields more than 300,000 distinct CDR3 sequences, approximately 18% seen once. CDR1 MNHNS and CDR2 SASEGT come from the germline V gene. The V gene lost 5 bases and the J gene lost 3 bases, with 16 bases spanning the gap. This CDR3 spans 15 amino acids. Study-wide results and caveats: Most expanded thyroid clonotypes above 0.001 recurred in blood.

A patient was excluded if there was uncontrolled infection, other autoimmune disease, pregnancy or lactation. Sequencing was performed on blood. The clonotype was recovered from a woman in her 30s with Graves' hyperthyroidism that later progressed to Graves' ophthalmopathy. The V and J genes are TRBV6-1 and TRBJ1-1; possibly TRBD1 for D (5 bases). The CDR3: CASSSRAGGDTEAFF. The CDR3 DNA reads TGTGCCAGCAGTTCCAGGGCGGGGGGGGACACTGAAGCTTTCTTT.